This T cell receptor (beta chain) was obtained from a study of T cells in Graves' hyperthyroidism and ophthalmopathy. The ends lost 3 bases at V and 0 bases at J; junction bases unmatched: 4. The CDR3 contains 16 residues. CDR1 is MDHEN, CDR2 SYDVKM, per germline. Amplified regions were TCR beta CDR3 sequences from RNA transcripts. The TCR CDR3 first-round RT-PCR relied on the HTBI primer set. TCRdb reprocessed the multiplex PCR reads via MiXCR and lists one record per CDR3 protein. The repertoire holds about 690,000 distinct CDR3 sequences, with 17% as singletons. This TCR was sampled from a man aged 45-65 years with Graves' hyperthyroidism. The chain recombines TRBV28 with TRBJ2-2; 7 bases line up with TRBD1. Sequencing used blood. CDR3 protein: CASSFFGTANTGELFF. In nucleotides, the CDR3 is TGTGCCAGCAGTTTTTTTGGGACAGCGAACACCGGGGAGCTGTTTTTT.